The 17 T cell receptor beta chains below all came from one sample that was sequenced in a study of shared clonotypes between healthy human individuals. TCRdb keeps only in-frame clones here, not all; method: immunoSEQ multiplex PCR. This table holds 780,000 or so clones, about two thirds found once. The sequencing sample was made of memory CD4+ T cells sorted from blood. The subset is: CD45RA-negative fraction. The source is a woman aged 25 to 45 in good health.

Note on this clone: Other DNA sequences in the same sample also yield this CDR3. The chain employs TRBV30 and TRBJ1-4; D ambiguous. Germline V gene lookup returns CDR1 GTSNPN and CDR2 SVGIG (reference sequence). The ends were cut back, 4 bases at V and 3 bases at J, with 9 bases in the middle. This CDR3 has 13 amino acids. As DNA, the CDR3 is TGTGCCTGGACGCCGGGTCCTAATGAAAAACTGTTTTTT. The encoded protein is CAWTPGPNEKLFF.

This clone has at least ten counts. The chain is built from TRBV14 and TRBJ2-6; D remains ambiguous. Germline CDR1 SGHDN, CDR2 FVKESK. The CDR3 is made up of 13 amino acids. The germline V and J ends were trimmed by 6 bases and 2 bases, with 5 bases remaining between them. The DNA of the CDR3 is TGTGCCAGCAGGAACCCTGGGGCCAACGTCCTGACTTTC. It encodes CASRNPGANVLTF.

J is TRBJ2-5 and V is TRBV14; D might be TRBD1 (5 bases). The CDR3 sequence is 15 residues long. CDR1 is SGHDN and CDR2 is FVKESK in the germline V gene. The V end lost 1 base, the J end lost 5 bases, and 14 bases lay between the germline ends. The CDR3 loop reads CASSQALRVGETQYF. CDR3 nucleotide sequence: TGTGCCAGCAGCCAAGCTCTCAGGGTGGGGGAGACCCAGTACTTC.

The V and J genes are TRBV7-3 and TRBJ2-1; 11 bases fit TRBD2. This CDR3 is 17 amino acids long. The V gene's germline CDR1 is SGHTA and CDR2 FQGTGA. Trimming at V came to 5 bases and at J to 4 bases, leaving 10 bases not matched to a gene. The DNA of the CDR3 is TGTGCCAGCAGCCCATCCTTTGGGACTAGCGGATACAATGAGCAGTTCTTC. This codes for CASSPSFGTSGYNEQFF.

This clone has only a few counts. The rearrangement uses TRBV10-1 and TRBJ2-2, with a weak D call TRBD1 (5 bases). The CDR3 totals 13 residues. From germline, CDR1 is WNHNN and CDR2 SYGVQD (reference sequence). The V end was cut by 5 bases, the J end by 7 bases, with 11 bases between. The CDR3 sequence is CASSSRENGELFF. CDR3 coding DNA: TGCGCCAGCAGTTCCAGGGAAAACGGGGAGCTGTTTTTT.

This chain joins TRBV18 and TRBJ2-2; 10 nucleotides match TRBD2. V was clipped by 3 bases and J by 5 bases; unmatched bases: 6. Germline V lookup: CDR1 KGHSH, CDR2 LQKENI. The CDR3 runs to 16 residues. The CDR3 DNA reads as TGTGCCAGCTCACCGCCTAGCGGGAGAGTAACCGGGGAGCTGTTTTTT. The encoded protein is CASSPPSGRVTGELFF.

This clone was found once. The V and J genes are TRBV7-9 and TRBJ1-5, with 10 bases matching TRBD1. V dropped 5 bases and J dropped 2; count of bases not matched to a gene: 6. This CDR3 spans 16 amino acids. Germline-derived CDR1 and CDR2 are SEHNR and FQNEAQ (reference sequence). This chain's CDR3 is CASSSWDRGRNQPQHF. The CDR3 DNA reads as TGTGCCAGCAGCAGCTGGGACAGGGGACGCAATCAGCCCCAGCATTTT.

This clone was seen repeatedly, ten times or more. Other DNA variants within this sample encode the same CDR3. The chain has TRBV19 and TRBJ2-7; the match to TRBD1 covers 10 bases. V lost 7 bases and J lost 4; bases outside the gene matches: 4. The CDR3 runs to 13 residues. The germline V gene encodes CDR1 LNHDA and CDR2 SQIVND (reference sequence). The CDR3 nucleotides are TGTGCCAGTAAAGGGACAGGGGCGTACGAGCAGTACTTC. It yields the protein CASKGTGAYEQYF.

The chain joins TRBV27 to TRBJ1-2, with 10 nucleotides matching TRBD1. Trimming at V came to 5 bases and at J to 7 bases, leaving 10 bases not matched to a gene. The germline V gene has CDR1 MNHEY and CDR2 SMNVEV (reference sequence). The CDR3 is made up of 15 amino acids. CDR3 in amino acids: CASSPKGQGFGGYTF. In nucleotides, the CDR3 is TGTGCCAGCAGTCCCAAGGGACAGGGGTTCGGTGGCTACACCTTC.

This chain joins TRBV5-4 and TRBJ2-5; no firm D call. This CDR3 region has 13 residues. From germline, CDR1 is SGHNT and CDR2 YYREEE (reference sequence). V was trimmed by 1 base and J by 3 bases, leaving 7 bases between them. CDR3 loop: CASSLQWEETQYF. CDR3 bases: TGTGCCAGCAGCTTGCAGTGGGAAGAGACCCAGTACTTC.

The chain links TRBV2 to TRBJ1-2; no firm D call. The CDR3 totals 14 residues. Germline values: CDR1 SNHLY, CDR2 FYNNEI. V was clipped by 6 bases and J by 0 bases, with 11 bases between them. CDR3: CASRASRTNYGYTF. CDR3 in DNA: TGTGCCAGCAGAGCCAGCCGAACTAACTATGGCTACACCTTC.

The chain is built from TRBV21-1 and TRBJ2-4; whether TRBD2, the table's D call, matches the DNA was not checked. TRBV21-1 is termed a pseudogene. This CDR3 is 14 amino acids long. The CDR3 spells CASSKEILENIQYF. CDR3 nucleotides: TGTGCCAGCAGCAAAGAGATCCTAGAAAACATTCAGTACTTC.

J is TRBJ2-7 and V is TRBV5-1; TRBD1 matches at 11 bases. The CDR3 consists of 18 residues. CDR1 SGHRS and CDR2 YFSETQ come from the germline V gene. V lost 5 bases to trimming and J lost 2 bases; unmatched junction nucleotides: 15. CDR3 protein: CASRDGRGQGAATYEQYF. The CDR3 nucleotides are TGCGCCAGCAGAGATGGGAGAGGACAGGGGGCCGCAACCTACGAGCAGTACTTC.

V and J are TRBV2 and TRBJ2-1; D is ambiguous. Germline CDR1 reads SNHLY; CDR2 reads FYNNEI. The CDR3 has 15 residues. V lost 7 bases and J lost 0, with 13 bases in between. This CDR3 is CASTDGPNSYNEQFF. CDR3 nucleotides: TGTGCCAGCACTGACGGACCCAACTCCTACAATGAGCAGTTCTTC.

V and J are TRBV20-1 and TRBJ2-1; no clear D gene. The germline V gene encodes CDR1 DFQATT and CDR2 SNEGSKA (reference sequence). The CDR3 runs 11 residues. The V end lost 1 base, the J end lost 9 bases, and 7 bases lay between the germline ends. In DNA, the CDR3 is TGCAGTGCTAGAGTTCAAAGTGAGCAGTTCTTC. Translating gives CSARVQSEQFF.

This sequence joins TRBV11-2 and TRBJ1-3; D is possibly TRBD1 (5 bases). CDR3 length: 14 amino acids. Germline lookup yields CDR1 SGHAT and CDR2 FQNNGV. Trimming took off 5 bases at V and 0 bases at J, with 8 bases between the two ends. The CDR3 protein is CASSRQRSGNTIYF. The CDR3 DNA sequence: TGTGCCAGCAGCCGACAGCGCTCTGGAAACACCATATATTTT.

This clone has just a few counts. The rearrangement uses TRBV6-5 and TRBJ2-7; D is undetermined. Trimming stripped 2 bases from V and 1 base from J, with 12 bases between. This CDR3 is 15 amino acids long. In germline, CDR1 is MNHEY, CDR2 SVGAGI. The CDR3 here is CASSYNADGSYEQYF. Written as DNA, the CDR3 is TGTGCCAGCAGTTACAATGCGGACGGATCCTACGAGCAGTACTTC.